One T cell receptor beta chain is described in this entry. Its cognate antigen is unknown. Every donor was a Caucasian adult from Nashville, Tennessee. The V gene end was trimmed by 1 base and the J gene end by 2 bases; junction bases not matched to a gene: 4. CDR3 size: 17 residues. Germline assignment: CDR1 MNHEY and CDR2 SMNVEV (reference sequence). The sample originates from a study of shared clonotypes between healthy human individuals. Findings and caveats of the study: Clonotype sharing across several donors was observed for 4% to 6.5% of naive CD4 clonotypes.

Some clones are missing from TCRdb's copy, which holds only in-frame ones; the method was immunoSEQ multiplex PCR. The sample yields over a million clones, less than 99% seen once. The sequenced sample consisted of naive CD4+ T cells sorted from blood. The subset was: CD45RA+ positively selected. The chain carries TRBV27 and TRBJ2-1, with 11 bases lining up with TRBD2. This receptor was obtained from a man younger than 45 in good health. CDR3 sequence reads: CASSLFSGRAPYNEQFF. The CDR3 DNA reads TGTGCCAGCAGTTTATTTAGCGGGAGGGCCCCCTACAATGAGCAGTTCTTC.